The 23 T cell receptor beta chains below come from one sample, sequenced in a study of T cell changes during pregnancy in multiple sclerosis (dated by TCRdb to about 2019). The library was generated by the immunoSEQ multiplex PCR assay. The immuneACCESS repertoire file appears here via TCRdb, limited to in-frame rearrangements. These files lack a portion of the clones; in checked studies, under half of the deficit traces to unresolved V genes, and the cause of the others is not known. In this sample the table shows approximately 80,000 clones, 94% of which occur a single time. The ten biggest clones cover 2.5% of the sample. The sequencing here drew on peripheral blood, taken in the third trimester of pregnancy. The receptors stem from a female donor with multiple sclerosis, enrolled in a pregnancy study.

This chain connects TRBV6-1 to TRBJ2-3; 14 nucleotides line up with TRBD2. In germline, CDR1 is MNHNS, CDR2 SASEGT. This CDR3 is built from 15 residues. The V and J ends lost 6 bases and 6 bases, in that order; junction bases with no gene match: 5. CDR3 nucleotides: TGTGCCAGCAGAGAGGGACTAGCGGGGGTGGATACGCAGTATTTT. Translating gives CASREGLAGVDTQYF.

The chain joins TRBV7-3 to TRBJ1-2; unclear D gene. CDR3 length: 15 residues. CDR1 and CDR2 (germline): SGHTA, FQGTGA. Trimming took off 3 bases at V and 4 bases at J, with 15 bases between the two ends. CDR3 in DNA: TGTGCCAGCAGCTTTGGTGCTGAAACTGCCTATGGCTACACCTTC. It yields the protein CASSFGAETAYGYTF.

This rearrangement joins TRBV13 to TRBJ1-6; 7 bases are shared with TRBD1. This CDR3 contains 14 residues. The trim removed 5 bases at V and 11 bases at J, leaving 9 bases unmatched. CDR1 is PRHDT and CDR2 is FYEKMQ in the germline V gene (reference sequence). CDR3 bases: TGTGCCAGCAGCCTTAGGACAGGTGGGCCACCCCTCCACTTT. Amino acid sequence: CASSLRTGGPPLHF.

This rearrangement joins TRBV2 to TRBJ2-3; tentatively, D is TRBD1 (5 bases). There are 13 residues in the CDR3. The germline V gene encodes CDR1 SNHLY and CDR2 FYNNEI. Deletions cut 4 bases from V and 5 bases from J, with 10 bases between. This CDR3 reads CASSGMTEDTQYF. CDR3 bases: TGTGCCAGCAGTGGAATGACAGAAGATACGCAGTATTTT.

The J gene is TRBJ1-6, the V gene TRBV6-5; 9 bases match TRBD1. From germline, CDR1 is MNHEY and CDR2 SVGAGI. The CDR3 loop spans 15 amino acids. The V and J ends lost 6 bases and 10 bases, in that order; junction bases with no gene match: 10. CDR3 sequence: CASSFLTGGGSPLHF. CDR3 coding DNA: TGTGCCAGCAGCTTTCTTACAGGGGGCGGATCACCCCTCCACTTT.

The chain combines TRBV5-3 with TRBJ2-4, with TRBD2 as a possible D gene (6 bases). TRBV5-3 counts as an open reading frame of uncertain function. V shed 1 base and J shed 2 bases, with 13 bases lying between them. CDR3 length: 16 amino acids. DNA of the CDR3: TGTGCCAGAAGCTTGCAAGTGGGGGGTTCCAAAAACATTCAGTACTTC. Its protein is CARSLQVGGSKNIQYF.

The chain combines TRBV11-2 with TRBJ2-5, with 7 bases identical to TRBD2. There are 17 residues in the CDR3. The germline gives CDR1 SGHAT, CDR2 FQNNGV. J gave up 5 bases and V 1 base, and 13 bases lay outside the gene matches. CDR3 sequence reads: CASSLGLAAGSRETQYF. The CDR3 DNA reads TGTGCCAGCAGCTTAGGTCTAGCGGCGGGGTCACGGGAGACCCAGTACTTC.

The V gene is TRBV6-5, the J gene TRBJ2-7; D not certain. CDR3 size: 13 residues. Per germline, CDR1 MNHEY and CDR2 SVGAGI. With 2 bases removed from V and 6 bases from J, the gap between germline ends came to 11 bases. DNA for the CDR3: TGTGCCAGCAGTTACGGGTCAGGTAGCGAGCAGTACTTC. Its translation: CASSYGSGSEQYF.

The rearrangement uses TRBV28 and TRBJ2-1; no firm D call. V gave up 3 bases and J gave up 9 bases, with 9 bases separating them. Per the germline V gene, CDR1 is MDHEN and CDR2 is SYDVKM. The CDR3 is 12 amino acids. The CDR3: CASSLADGEQFF. The CDR3 DNA follows: TGTGCCAGCAGTTTGGCTGATGGTGAGCAGTTCTTC.

The rearrangement joins TRBV9 to TRBJ1-3; D not resolved. From germline, CDR1 is SGDLS and CDR2 YYNGEE. Trimming cost V 0 bases and J 0 bases, with 10 bases left between them. The CDR3 is 16 residues long. The CDR3 DNA reads as TGTGCCAGCAGCGTAGAACAGCCTGGCTCTGGAAACACCATATATTTT. This codes for CASSVEQPGSGNTIYF.

This sequence joins TRBV10-1 and TRBJ2-5; the D gene is possibly TRBD2 (6 bases). Germline V gene lookup returns CDR1 WNHNN and CDR2 SYGVQD (reference sequence). V lost 6 bases, J lost 4 bases, and 15 bases lay in between. This CDR3 comprises 14 residues. The DNA of the CDR3 is TGCGCCAGCAGGGGCGGGACCACCCGAGAGACCCAGTACTTC. Amino acid sequence: CASRGGTTRETQYF.

This clone turned up a few times. The CDR3 nucleotides read TGTGCCAGCAAACATGACAGGGACGGCTACACCTTC. Translation: CASKHDRDGYTF. This chain links TRBV6-5 with TRBJ1-2; 7 bases align to TRBD1. The germline V gene has CDR1 MNHEY and CDR2 SVGAGI. V lost 7 bases, J lost 8 bases, and 7 bases stayed unmatched. This CDR3 has 12 amino acids.

The V gene is TRBV5-6, the J gene TRBJ2-1; a weak D match, TRBD1 (6 bases). Germline CDR1 reads SGHDT; CDR2 reads YYEEEE. The CDR3 spans 15 residues. V lost 1 base and J 1 base, leaving 9 bases between the germline ends. In DNA form, the CDR3 reads TGTGCCAGCAGCTTGTACGACAGGTCCTACAATGAGCAGTTCTTC. It codes for CASSLYDRSYNEQFF.

This clone came up once. The chain uses TRBV28 and TRBJ1-5; tentatively, D is TRBD1 (5 bases). With 5 bases removed from V and 5 bases from J, the gap between germline ends came to 19 bases. Per the germline V gene, CDR1 is MDHEN and CDR2 is SYDVKM. The length of the CDR3 is 16 residues. For the CDR3, the DNA is TGTGCCAGCAGTACGCTTAGGGGTGGGCCGCATCAGCCCCAGCATTTT. Its protein product is CASSTLRGGPHQPQHF.

The CDR3 spells CASSLGSAASSYNEQFF. The DNA for the CDR3 is TGCGCCAGCAGCTTAGGAAGCGCCGCGAGCTCCTACAATGAGCAGTTCTTC. The J gene is TRBJ2-1, the V gene TRBV5-1; no definite D call. Germline V lookup: CDR1 SGHRS, CDR2 YFSETQ. V was cut by 2 bases and J by 0 bases, with 15 bases left in between. The CDR3 has 17 amino acids.

The chain is built from TRBV10-3 and TRBJ1-1; 7 bases are a match to TRBD1. V trimming: 9 bases; J trimming: 0 bases; junction bases outside the gene matches: 7. This CDR3 spans 14 amino acids. Germline loops: CDR1 ENHRY, CDR2 SYGVKD. The CDR3 bases are TGTGCCATGATGCAGGGGGGAGTGAACACTGAAGCTTTCTTT. This translates into CAMMQGGVNTEAFF.

The rearrangement uses TRBV11-2 and TRBJ2-5; D perhaps matches TRBD1 (6 bases). The CDR3 covers 15 residues. The germline CDR1 and CDR2 sequences are SGHAT and FQNNGV. With 3 bases removed from V and 5 bases from J, the gap between germline ends came to 16 bases. The CDR3 protein is CASSFEWGPGETQYF. The CDR3 DNA reads as TGTGCCAGCAGCTTTGAGTGGGGGCCTGGGGAGACCCAGTACTTC.

This rearrangement joins TRBV9 to TRBJ1-6; D not resolved. CDR3 length equals 13 residues. Deletions cut 0 bases from V and 7 bases from J, with 5 bases between. CDR1 and CDR2 (germline): SGDLS, YYNGEE. In nucleotides, the CDR3 is TGTGCCAGCAGCGTAGCTGTAAATTCACCCCTCCACTTT. Translation gives CASSVAVNSPLHF.

This chain uses TRBV9 with TRBJ2-4, with D maybe TRBD1 (6 bases). V was cut by 3 bases and J by 5 bases, with 6 bases left in between. The germline gives CDR1 SGDLS, CDR2 YYNGEE. CDR3 length: 12 amino acids. The CDR3 sequence is CASSGTENIQYF. CDR3 bases: TGTGCCAGCAGCGGGACAGAAAACATTCAGTACTTC.

The chain joins TRBV2 to TRBJ1-6; 10 bases fit TRBD1. The V gene's germline CDR1 is SNHLY and CDR2 FYNNEI. The CDR3 spans 15 residues. V lost 2 bases and J lost 9; bases outside the gene matches: 4. For the CDR3, the DNA is TGTGCCAGCAGTGAAATCGGGACAGGGGCTTCACCCCTCCACTTT. This sequence encodes CASSEIGTGASPLHF.

The rearrangement links TRBV6-1 to TRBJ2-1, with 8 bases matching TRBD2. This CDR3 is built from 15 residues. Germline CDR1 is MNHNS and CDR2 is SASEGT. The ends lost 3 bases at V and 1 base at J; junction bases unmatched: 2. CDR3 residues: CASSESGGSYNEQFF. For the CDR3, the DNA is TGTGCCAGCAGTGAGAGCGGGGGATCCTACAATGAGCAGTTCTTC.

The chain couples TRBV2 to TRBJ1-5; D perhaps matches TRBD1 (5 bases). Germline assignment: CDR1 SNHLY and CDR2 FYNNEI. V lost 4 bases and J lost 2, with 18 bases in between. The CDR3 contains 17 residues. DNA of the CDR3: TGTGCCAGCAGTGGGTCAGGGATGGGGCTCGGCAATCAGCCCCAGCATTTT. This translates into CASSGSGMGLGNQPQHF.

The chain carries TRBV6-1 and TRBJ1-2, with 7 bases that match TRBD1. CDR3 length equals 14 residues. Trimming at V came to 10 bases and at J to 2 bases, leaving 10 bases not matched to a gene. The V gene's germline CDR1 is MNHNS and CDR2 SASEGT. The CDR3, as DNA: TGTGCCACCTTTACTGGGACAGTGAACTATGGCTACACCTTC. Encoded protein: CATFTGTVNYGYTF.